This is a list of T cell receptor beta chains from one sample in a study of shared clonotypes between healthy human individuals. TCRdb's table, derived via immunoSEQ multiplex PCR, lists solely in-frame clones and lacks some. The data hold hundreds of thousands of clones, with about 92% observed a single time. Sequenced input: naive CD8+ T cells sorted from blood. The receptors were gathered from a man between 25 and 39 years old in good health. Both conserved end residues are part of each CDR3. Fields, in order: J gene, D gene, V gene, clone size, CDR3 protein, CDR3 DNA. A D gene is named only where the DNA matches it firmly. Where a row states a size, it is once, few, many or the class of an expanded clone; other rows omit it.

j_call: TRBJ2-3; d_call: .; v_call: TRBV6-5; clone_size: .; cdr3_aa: CASSYQDTQYF; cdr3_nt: TGTGCCAGCAGTTATCAAGATACGCAGTATTTT
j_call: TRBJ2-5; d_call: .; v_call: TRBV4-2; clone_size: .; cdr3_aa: CASSHLGETQYF; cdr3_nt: TGTGCCAGCAGCCATCTTGGCGAGACCCAGTACTTC
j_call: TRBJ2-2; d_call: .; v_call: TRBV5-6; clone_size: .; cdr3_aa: CASSSGNTGELFF; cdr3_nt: TGTGCCAGCAGCTCCGGAAACACCGGGGAGCTGTTTTTT
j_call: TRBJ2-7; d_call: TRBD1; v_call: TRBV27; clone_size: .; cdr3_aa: CASSFSRTGMIIYEQYF; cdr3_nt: TGTGCCAGCAGTTTCTCTAGGACAGGGATGATCATCTACGAGCAGTACTTC
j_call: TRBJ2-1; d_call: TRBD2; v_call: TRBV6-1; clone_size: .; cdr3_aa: CASSEVPSGRANEQFF; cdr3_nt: TGTGCCAGCAGTGAAGTCCCTAGCGGGAGGGCCAATGAGCAGTTCTTC
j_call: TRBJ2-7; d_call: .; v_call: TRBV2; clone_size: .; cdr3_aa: CASSKRTSYEQYF; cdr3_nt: TGTGCCAGCAGCAAGCGGACGTCCTACGAGCAGTACTTC
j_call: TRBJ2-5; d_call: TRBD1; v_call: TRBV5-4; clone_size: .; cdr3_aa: CASSTRTGGVEETQYF; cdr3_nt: TGTGCCAGCAGCACACGCACAGGGGGCGTCGAAGAGACCCAGTACTTC
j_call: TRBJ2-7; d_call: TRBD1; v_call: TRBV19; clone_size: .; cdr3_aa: CATGTGGSYEQYF; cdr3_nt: TGTGCCACGGGGACAGGGGGCTCCTACGAGCAGTACTTC
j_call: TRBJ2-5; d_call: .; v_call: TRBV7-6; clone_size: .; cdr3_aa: CASSPKGFSETQYF; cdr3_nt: TGTGCCAGCAGCCCTAAGGGCTTTTCGGAGACCCAGTACTTC
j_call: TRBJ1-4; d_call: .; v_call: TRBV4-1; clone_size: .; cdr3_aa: CASSQVGGFEKLFF; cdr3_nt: TGCGCCAGCAGCCAAGTGGGTGGGTTTGAAAAACTGTTTTTT
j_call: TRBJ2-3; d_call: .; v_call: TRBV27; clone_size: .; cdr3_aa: CASSLSSADTQYF; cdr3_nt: TGTGCCAGCAGTTTATCTAGTGCAGATACGCAGTATTTT
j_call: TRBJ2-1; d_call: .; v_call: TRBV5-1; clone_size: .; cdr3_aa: CASSLTGTGVRNEQFF; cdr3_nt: TGCGCCAGCAGCTTAACCGGGACTGGGGTTCGGAATGAGCAGTTCTTC
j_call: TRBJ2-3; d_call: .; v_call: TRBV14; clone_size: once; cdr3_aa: CASSPPWGGSRTDTQYF; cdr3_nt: TGTGCCAGCAGCCCCCCATGGGGTGGCTCCCGAACAGATACGCAGTATTTT
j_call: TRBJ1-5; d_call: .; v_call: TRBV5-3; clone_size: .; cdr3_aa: CARSLVRQNQPQHF; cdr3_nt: TGTGCCAGAAGCTTGGTTCGACAAAATCAGCCCCAGCATTTT
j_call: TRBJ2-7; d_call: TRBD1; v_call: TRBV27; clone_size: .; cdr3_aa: CASSLESVAGGRYEQYF; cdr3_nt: TGTGCCAGCAGTTTAGAATCCGTGGCAGGGGGCCGCTACGAGCAGTACTTC
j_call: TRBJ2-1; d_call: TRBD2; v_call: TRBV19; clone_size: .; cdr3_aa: CASIEAGSPYNEQFF; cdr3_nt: TGTGCCAGTATCGAAGCGGGGTCACCCTACAATGAGCAGTTCTTC
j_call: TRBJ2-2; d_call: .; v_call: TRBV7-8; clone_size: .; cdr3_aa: CASSNTVNTGELFF; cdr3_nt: TGTGCCAGCAGCAACACCGTGAACACCGGGGAGCTGTTTTTT
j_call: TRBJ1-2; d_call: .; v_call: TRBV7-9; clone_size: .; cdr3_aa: CASSMDAAPNYGYTF; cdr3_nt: TGTGCCAGCAGCATGGACGCAGCGCCTAACTATGGCTACACCTTC
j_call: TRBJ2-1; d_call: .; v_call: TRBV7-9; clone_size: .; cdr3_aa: CASSLSGRKVSSYNEQFF; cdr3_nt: TGTGCCAGCAGCTTATCCGGACGGAAGGTTAGCTCCTACAATGAGCAGTTCTTC
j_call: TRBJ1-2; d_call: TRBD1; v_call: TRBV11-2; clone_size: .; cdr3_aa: CASSLNFRGTGGGNGYTF; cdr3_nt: TGTGCCAGCAGCTTAAACTTTCGAGGGACAGGCGGTGGAAACGGCTACACCTTC
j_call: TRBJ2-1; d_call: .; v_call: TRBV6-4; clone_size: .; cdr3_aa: CASSDGVDEQFF; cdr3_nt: TGTGCCAGCAGTGATGGGGTGGATGAGCAGTTCTTC
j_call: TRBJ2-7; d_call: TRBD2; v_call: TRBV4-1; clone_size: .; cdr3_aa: CASSQGPSGSYEQYF; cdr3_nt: TGCGCCAGCAGCCAAGGGCCTAGCGGATCCTACGAGCAGTACTTC
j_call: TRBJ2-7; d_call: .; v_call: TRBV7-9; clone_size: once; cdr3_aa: CASSLEGYQQYF; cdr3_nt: TGTGCCAGCAGCTTAGAGGGGTATCAGCAGTACTTC
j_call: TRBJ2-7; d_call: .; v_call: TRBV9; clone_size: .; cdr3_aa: CASSEGASGSYEQYF; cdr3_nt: TGTGCCAGCAGCGAGGGGGCTAGCGGCTCCTACGAGCAGTACTTC
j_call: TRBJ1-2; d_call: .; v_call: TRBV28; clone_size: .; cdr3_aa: CASSLVIGQSTNYGYTF; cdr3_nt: TGTGCCAGCAGTTTAGTCATAGGACAATCCACTAACTATGGCTACACCTTC
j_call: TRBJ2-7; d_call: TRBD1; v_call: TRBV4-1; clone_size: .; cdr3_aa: CASSDLMGQVVF; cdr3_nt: TGCGCCAGCAGCGACTTGATGGGACAGGTCGTTTTC
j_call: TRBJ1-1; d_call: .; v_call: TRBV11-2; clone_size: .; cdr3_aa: CASSSRGSWGRHEAFF; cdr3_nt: TGTGCCAGCAGCAGCAGGGGATCGTGGGGGCGACACGAAGCTTTCTTT
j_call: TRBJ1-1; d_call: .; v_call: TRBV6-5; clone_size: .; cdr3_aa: CASSQTGTEAFF; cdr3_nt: TGTGCCAGCAGCCAGACGGGCACTGAAGCTTTCTTT
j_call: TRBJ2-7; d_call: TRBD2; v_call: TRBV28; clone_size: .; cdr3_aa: CASSFLNGRAGYEQYF; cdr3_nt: TGTGCCAGCAGTTTCCTTAACGGGAGGGCCGGGTACGAGCAGTACTTC
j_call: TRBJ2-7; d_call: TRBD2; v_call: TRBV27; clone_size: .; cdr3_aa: CASSFGAAGSYEQYF; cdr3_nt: TGTGCCAGCAGTTTTGGAGCAGCGGGGTCCTACGAGCAGTACTTC